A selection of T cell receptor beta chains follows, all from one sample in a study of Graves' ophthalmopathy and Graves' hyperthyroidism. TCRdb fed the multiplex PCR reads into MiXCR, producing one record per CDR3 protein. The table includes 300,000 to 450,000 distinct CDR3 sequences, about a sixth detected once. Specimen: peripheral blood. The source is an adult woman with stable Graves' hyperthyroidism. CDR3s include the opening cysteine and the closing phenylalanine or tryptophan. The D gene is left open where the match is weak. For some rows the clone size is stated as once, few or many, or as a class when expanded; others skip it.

cdr3_nt: TGTGCCAGCAGTCCAAATGACAGGTTGAGTCCCGAATACGAGCAGTACTTC; cdr3_aa: CASSPNDRLSPEYEQYF; v_call: TRBV28; d_call: .; clone_size: many; j_call: TRBJ2-7; cdr3_length: 17
cdr3_nt: TGTGCCAGTAGTAACACAAGAGGGGCAGCTAACTATGGCTACACCTTC; cdr3_aa: CASSNTRGAANYGYTF; v_call: TRBV19; d_call: .; clone_size: .; j_call: TRBJ1-2; cdr3_length: 16
cdr3_nt: TGTGCCACCAGCAGAGATGTAGGGCCGGCGACTGAAGCTTTCTTT; cdr3_aa: CATSRDVGPATEAFF; v_call: TRBV15; d_call: .; clone_size: many; j_call: TRBJ1-1; cdr3_length: 15
cdr3_nt: TGCGCCAGCAGCTTGGACGCAATGACGGGCACCGGGGAGCTGTTTTTT; cdr3_aa: CASSLDAMTGTGELFF; v_call: TRBV5-1; d_call: .; clone_size: few; j_call: TRBJ2-2; cdr3_length: 16
cdr3_nt: TGTGCCAGCAGCTCCGGAGGGGGCGTGCGTACCTCTGGGGCCAACGTCCTGACTTTC; cdr3_aa: CASSSGGGVRTSGANVLTF; v_call: TRBV6-5; d_call: .; clone_size: many; j_call: TRBJ2-6; cdr3_length: 19
cdr3_nt: TGCAGTGCTAACCGCCTAGCGGGAGTATTGAACGAGCAGTACTTC; cdr3_aa: CSANRLAGVLNEQYF; v_call: TRBV20-1; d_call: TRBD2; clone_size: many; j_call: TRBJ2-7; cdr3_length: 15
cdr3_nt: TGTGCCAGCAGCTTAGCTCCAGATAATTCACCCCTCCACTTT; cdr3_aa: CASSLAPDNSPLHF; v_call: TRBV7-8; d_call: .; clone_size: many; j_call: TRBJ1-6; cdr3_length: 14
cdr3_nt: TGTGCCAGCAGTGAAGTCGGCGGGAGCATCAACGAGCAGTACTTC; cdr3_aa: CASSEVGGSINEQYF; v_call: TRBV2; d_call: TRBD2; clone_size: many; j_call: TRBJ2-7; cdr3_length: 15
cdr3_nt: TGTGCCAGTAGTCCGGACAGGGCGAGAGGAAACACCATATATTTT; cdr3_aa: CASSPDRARGNTIYF; v_call: TRBV19; d_call: TRBD1; clone_size: many; j_call: TRBJ1-3; cdr3_length: 15
cdr3_nt: TGCGCCAGCAGTGGCTCCACTGGGGCCAACGTCCTGACTTTC; cdr3_aa: CASSGSTGANVLTF; v_call: TRBV5-1; d_call: .; clone_size: many; j_call: TRBJ2-6; cdr3_length: 14
cdr3_nt: TGTGCCAGCAGTTCGCTCGGCTCGGGCCTCTATGGCTACACCTTC; cdr3_aa: CASSSLGSGLYGYTF; v_call: TRBV6-5; d_call: .; clone_size: .; j_call: TRBJ1-2; cdr3_length: 15
cdr3_nt: TGTGCCAGCAGCTTAGGGACAGGGTCAAGCAATCAGCCCCAGCATTTT; cdr3_aa: CASSLGTGSSNQPQHF; v_call: TRBV11-1; d_call: TRBD1; clone_size: many; j_call: TRBJ1-5; cdr3_length: 16
cdr3_nt: TGCAGTGCTGTGGAACAGGGAGACATTGAAGCTTTCTTT; cdr3_aa: CSAVEQGDIEAFF; v_call: TRBV20-1; d_call: .; clone_size: many; j_call: TRBJ1-1; cdr3_length: 13
cdr3_nt: TGCAGTGCTAGAGACCCCGGGACAGGGTTCACTGAAGCTTTCTTT; cdr3_aa: CSARDPGTGFTEAFF; v_call: TRBV20-1; d_call: TRBD1; clone_size: many; j_call: TRBJ1-1; cdr3_length: 15
cdr3_nt: TGTGCCACCAGCAGCGAAAAAAATCAGCCCCAGCATTTT; cdr3_aa: CATSSEKNQPQHF; v_call: TRBV15; d_call: .; clone_size: many; j_call: TRBJ1-5; cdr3_length: 13
cdr3_nt: TGTGCCAGCAGAAGGACAGTTTCCTACGAGCAGTACTTC; cdr3_aa: CASRRTVSYEQYF; v_call: TRBV28; d_call: .; clone_size: many; j_call: TRBJ2-7; cdr3_length: 13
cdr3_nt: TGCAGTGCTAGAATGGACAGAAATCGCTATCAGCCGCAGCATTTT; cdr3_aa: CSARMDRNRYQPQHF; v_call: TRBV20-1; d_call: .; clone_size: .; j_call: TRBJ1-5; cdr3_length: 15
cdr3_nt: TGTGCCAGCAGCTTGGATATTCGGGCCGGGAGCGCTGAAGCTTTCTTT; cdr3_aa: CASSLDIRAGSAEAFF; v_call: TRBV5-6; d_call: .; clone_size: many; j_call: TRBJ1-1; cdr3_length: 16
cdr3_nt: TGTGCCAGCTCACCGGACACCACTGAAGCTTTCTTT; cdr3_aa: CASSPDTTEAFF; v_call: TRBV18; d_call: .; clone_size: many; j_call: TRBJ1-1; cdr3_length: 12
cdr3_nt: TGCAGCGTTGAAACAGGCTCGAAAGAGCAGTACTTC; cdr3_aa: CSVETGSKEQYF; v_call: TRBV29-1; d_call: .; clone_size: many; j_call: TRBJ2-7; cdr3_length: 12
cdr3_nt: TGTGCTAGTGGTTTGCCCACGGGACAGAGCTATGGCTACACCTTC; cdr3_aa: CASGLPTGQSYGYTF; v_call: TRBV12-5; d_call: TRBD1; clone_size: .; j_call: TRBJ1-2; cdr3_length: 15
cdr3_nt: TGCGCCAGCAGTGGGGACGGCGGGCGCACTGAAGCTTTCTTT; cdr3_aa: CASSGDGGRTEAFF; v_call: TRBV10-2; d_call: .; clone_size: many; j_call: TRBJ1-1; cdr3_length: 14
cdr3_nt: TGTGCCAGCAGTGAAGCCCAGGGTGGGGCTTTCTTT; cdr3_aa: CASSEAQGGAFF; v_call: TRBV2; d_call: .; clone_size: many; j_call: TRBJ1-1; cdr3_length: 12
cdr3_nt: TGTGCCAGCAGCGACCGCCCGGGACTAGCGGGAGAGACCCAGTACTTC; cdr3_aa: CASSDRPGLAGETQYF; v_call: TRBV6-2/TRBV6-3; d_call: TRBD2; clone_size: many; j_call: TRBJ2-5; cdr3_length: 16
cdr3_nt: TGTGCCAGCAGTGAAGCGCTTCGGGGACAGGCTTGGAACACTGAAGCTTTCTTT; cdr3_aa: CASSEALRGQAWNTEAFF; v_call: TRBV2; d_call: TRBD1; clone_size: many; j_call: TRBJ1-1; cdr3_length: 18
cdr3_nt: TGTGCCAGCAGTTTAACTGGTCAGGGAATCATTTCACCCCTCCACTTT; cdr3_aa: CASSLTGQGIISPLHF; v_call: TRBV27; d_call: .; clone_size: many; j_call: TRBJ1-6; cdr3_length: 16
cdr3_nt: TGTGCCAGCAAGAGCTCTGGAAACACCATATATTTT; cdr3_aa: CASKSSGNTIYF; v_call: TRBV6-5; d_call: .; clone_size: many; j_call: TRBJ1-3; cdr3_length: 12
cdr3_nt: TGCGCCAGCAGCTTGAAGTCGGCAGGGGGCTTTATGAACACTGAAGCTTTCTTT; cdr3_aa: CASSLKSAGGFMNTEAFF; v_call: TRBV5-1; d_call: TRBD1; clone_size: many; j_call: TRBJ1-1; cdr3_length: 18